These T cell receptor beta chains were read from a single sample in a study of blood T cells in healthy people across ages. TCRdb re-analysed the 5' RACE reads in MiXCR, keeping a single row per CDR3 protein. Of hundreds of thousands of distinct CDR3 sequences in the sample, 45% to 50% are singletons; the top ten hold roughly 31%. Sequenced: blood. The receptors derive from a woman aged 60-75 years in good health. CDR3s include the opening cysteine and the closing phenylalanine or tryptophan. The D gene is left open where the match is weak. A row's size may be missing; if present it is once, few, many or a size class.

J | size | V | D | DNA | CDR3
TRBJ1-1 | - | TRBV4-2 | - | TGTGCCAGCAGCCAAGAAAGGGGTGAAGCTTTCTTT | CASSQERGEAFF
TRBJ2-1 | - | TRBV5-1 | TRBD2 | TGCGCCAGCAGCAATAGCGGGTCAAGCTCCTACAATGAGCAGTTCTTC | CASSNSGSSSYNEQFF
TRBJ1-1 | - | TRBV4-3 | - | TGCGCCAGCAGCCAAGTCACAGGGTGCGAAGCTTTCTTT | CASSQVTGCEAFF
TRBJ1-5 | few | TRBV5-1 | TRBD1 | TGCGCCAGCAGCTCACAGGGGGACGTCGGTCAGCCCCAGCATTTT | CASSSQGDVGQPQHF
TRBJ2-7 | few | TRBV29-1 | TRBD2 | TGCAGCGTACGACTAGCGGGAGGCTACGAGCAGTACTTC | CSVRLAGGYEQYF
TRBJ1-5 | - | TRBV3-1 | TRBD1 | TGTGCCAGCAGCCAAGGTACAGGGGACCAGCCCCAGCATTTT | CASSQGTGDQPQHF
TRBJ2-4 | - | TRBV29-1 | TRBD1 | TGCAGCGTTGAAGACATAACAGGGGAAGACATTCAGTACTTC | CSVEDITGEDIQYF
TRBJ2-3 | - | TRBV29-1 | - | TGCAGCGTTGCGGGTCAGCGGACACTCACAGATACGCAGTATTTT | CSVAGQRTLTDTQYF
TRBJ1-2 | few | TRBV27 | TRBD1 | TGTGCCAGCAGTTCACCTGGACAGGGGCTAGCTGGCTACACCTTC | CASSSPGQGLAGYTF
TRBJ2-1 | few | TRBV2 | - | TGTGCCAGCATAAGCAGGACCTCAGTACAGTTCTTC | CASISRTSVQFF
TRBJ2-7 | - | TRBV7-3 | TRBD2 | TGTGCCAGCAGCTCCGCAGAAGCGGGAGCCTACAATGAGCAGTACTTC | CASSSAEAGAYNEQYF
TRBJ1-1 | - | TRBV4-3 | - | TGCGCCAGCGGCCAAGAAGGGTCAGGGGCGACTGAAGCTTTCTTT | CASGQEGSGATEAFF
TRBJ2-4 | few | TRBV7-3 | TRBD2 | TGTGCCAGCAGCCCCGGACTAGTCTTAGCCAAAAACATTCAGTACTTC | CASSPGLVLAKNIQYF
TRBJ2-4 | - | TRBV5-1 | - | TGCGCCAGCAGCTTGGAGGGGTCTGGAAACATTCAGTACTTC | CASSLEGSGNIQYF
TRBJ2-5 | - | TRBV11-2 | - | TGTGCCAGCAGCTCTGAAGGGGAGACCCAGTACTTC | CASSSEGETQYF
TRBJ2-7 | few | TRBV7-2 | TRBD2 | TGTGCCAGCAGCTCCCTGCTAGCGGGTACCCAGTACTTC | CASSSLLAGTQYF
TRBJ1-5 | - | TRBV20-1 | - | TGCAGTGCTAGAGGTGGTGTTAGCAATCAGCCCCAGCATTTT | CSARGGVSNQPQHF
TRBJ2-7 | few | TRBV5-1 | - | TGCGCCAGCAGCTACCTACCAAGGGACGGTAGGGAGCAGTACTTC | CASSYLPRDGREQYF
TRBJ1-1 | - | TRBV7-9 | - | TGTGCCAGCAGCTTAGATCCTGAAGCTTTCTTT | CASSLDPEAFF
TRBJ2-5 | - | TRBV20-1 | TRBD1 | TGCAGTGCTAGACCACAGGGGTTTGAAGAGCAGTACTTC | CSARPQGFEEQYF
TRBJ2-2 | - | TRBV10-3 | TRBD2 | TGTGCCATCAGTGAGACTAGCGGGAGCACCGGGGAGCCGTTTTTT | CAISETSGSTGEPFF
TRBJ1-2 | - | TRBV6-1 | TRBD1 | TGTGCCAGCAGTGTTCGGACAGGGGACTATGGCTACACCTTC | CASSVRTGDYGYTF
TRBJ1-2 | - | TRBV27 | TRBD1 | TGTGCCAGCAGTTTAGTACCAGGGGGCCTGTATGGCTACACCTTC | CASSLVPGGLYGYTF
TRBJ2-1 | - | TRBV7-2 | - | TGTGCCAGCAGCCCCCGTGTCCTATCGGGTTACAATGAGCAGTTCTTC | CASSPRVLSGYNEQFF
TRBJ2-7 | - | TRBV29-1 | - | TGCAGCGTTGCAGTTGGCAGGGCGGTCGAGCAGTACTTC | CSVAVGRAVEQYF
TRBJ2-1 | - | TRBV29-1 | TRBD2 | TGCAGCGTTGATCGGCTAGCGGGGAGGAATGAGCAGTTCTTC | CSVDRLAGRNEQFF
TRBJ1-2 | few | TRBV27 | - | TGTGCCAGCAGTTTACAGGGGCCTAACTATGGCTACACCTTC | CASSLQGPNYGYTF
TRBJ2-6 | - | TRBV7-2 | - | TGTGCCAGCAGCCGAAGTGCTGGGGCCAACGTCCTGACTTTC | CASSRSAGANVLTF
TRBJ2-1 | - | TRBV6-6 | TRBD2 | TGTGCCAGCAGCCAAGCGGGGGAATCTGAGCAGTTCTTC | CASSQAGESEQFF
TRBJ2-1 | - | TRBV20-1 | - | TGCAGTGCTAGAGATCTGAGGGGGTACAATGAGCAGTTCTTC | CSARDLRGYNEQFF
TRBJ2-2 | - | TRBV6-5 | TRBD2 | TGTGCCAGCAGCCAAAGACTAGCGGGAGGGCCTGGGGAGCTGTTTTTT | CASSQRLAGGPGELFF
TRBJ1-1 | - | TRBV20-1 | TRBD1 | TGCAGTGCCGAGACAGGGCAGAACACTGAAGCTTTCTTT | CSAETGQNTEAFF
TRBJ2-3 | - | TRBV12-3/TRBV12-4 | TRBD1 | TGTGCCAGCAGCCAGGACAGGGAGCCAGATACGCAGTATTTT | CASSQDREPDTQYF
TRBJ2-5 | few | TRBV12-3/TRBV12-4 | - | TGTGCCAGCAGTCCGACCCCGATTCGCGAGACCCAGTACTTC | CASSPTPIRETQYF
TRBJ2-2 | - | TRBV28 | - | TGTGCCAGCAGTGAGACTCCAGACAGAACCTGGGTCGCCGGGGAGCTGTTTTTT | CASSETPDRTWVAGELFF
TRBJ2-7 | few | TRBV28 | TRBD2 | TGTGCCAGCAGTGTCGGTGGACTAGCGGGAAAAGTCGGCTACGAGCAGTACTTC | CASSVGGLAGKVGYEQYF
TRBJ1-5 | - | TRBV28 | TRBD1 | TGTGCCAGCACCCCCTCAGGGACAGGGGATCAGCCCCAGCATTTT | CASTPSGTGDQPQHF
TRBJ2-3 | - | TRBV25-1 | - | TGTGCCAGCAGGGAGGACGCGGTCCCATACGCGCAGTATTTT | CASREDAVPYAQYF
TRBJ2-5 | - | TRBV27 | TRBD2 | TGTGCCAGCAGTTTATCATTCACGGGGGGTAAGCAGTACTTC | CASSLSFTGGKQYF
TRBJ1-1 | - | TRBV20-1 | - | TGCAGTGCTAGAGATGCGGGGGATCTAAACACTGAAGCTTTCTTT | CSARDAGDLNTEAFF
TRBJ2-1 | once | TRBV28 | - | TGTGCCAGTAGGGACAACTACGAGCAGTTCTTC | CASRDNYEQFF
TRBJ2-5 | - | TRBV5-1 | TRBD1 | TGCGCCAGCAGCTTGTGGACAGGGCCACAAGAGACCCAGTACTTC | CASSLWTGPQETQYF
TRBJ1-5 | - | TRBV20-1 | - | TGCAGTGTTCTTACCCGGGGGCTCGGCAATCAGCCCCAGCATTTT | CSVLTRGLGNQPQHF
TRBJ2-5 | few | TRBV11-2 | - | TGTGCCAGCAGCGCCACTAGCAGCCAAGAGACCCAGTACTTC | CASSATSSQETQYF
TRBJ2-5 | - | TRBV5-1 | - | TGCGCCAGCAGCCCAGGGTATACGGAGACCCAGTACTTC | CASSPGYTETQYF
TRBJ2-1 | few | TRBV10-3 | TRBD2 | TGTGCCATCAGTGATCCCCTAGCGGGAGACGGTAATGAGCAGTTCTTC | CAISDPLAGDGNEQFF
TRBJ2-3 | few | TRBV20-1 | TRBD2 | TGCAGTGCTAGAAGCACTAGCGGAACTCATAGCACAGATACGCAGTATTTT | CSARSTSGTHSTDTQYF
TRBJ2-4 | - | TRBV28 | - | TGTGCCAGCGGAAGCGACGGTCTAGCCAAAAACATTCAGTACTTC | CASGSDGLAKNIQYF
TRBJ2-5 | - | TRBV3-1 | TRBD2 | TGTGCCAGCAGCCCCCATGGAGCGGGGGGAGAGACCCAGTACTTC | CASSPHGAGGETQYF
TRBJ2-7 | - | TRBV7-2 | TRBD1 | TGTGCCAGCAGCGGGGGAGGACAGGGAAGCCACGAGCAGTACTTC | CASSGGGQGSHEQYF
TRBJ2-7 | - | TRBV12-3/TRBV12-4 | TRBD1 | TGTGCCAGCAGTTTAGGGGGACAGGGGAGCTCCTACGAGCAGTACTTC | CASSLGGQGSSYEQYF
TRBJ2-1 | - | TRBV9 | - | TGTGCCAGCAGCGTAGTGGGACTCAATGAGCAGTTCTTC | CASSVVGLNEQFF
TRBJ2-7 | few | TRBV4-3 | - | TGCGCCAGCAGCCAAGATGTCAGGGGATTCTACGAGCAGTACTTC | CASSQDVRGFYEQYF